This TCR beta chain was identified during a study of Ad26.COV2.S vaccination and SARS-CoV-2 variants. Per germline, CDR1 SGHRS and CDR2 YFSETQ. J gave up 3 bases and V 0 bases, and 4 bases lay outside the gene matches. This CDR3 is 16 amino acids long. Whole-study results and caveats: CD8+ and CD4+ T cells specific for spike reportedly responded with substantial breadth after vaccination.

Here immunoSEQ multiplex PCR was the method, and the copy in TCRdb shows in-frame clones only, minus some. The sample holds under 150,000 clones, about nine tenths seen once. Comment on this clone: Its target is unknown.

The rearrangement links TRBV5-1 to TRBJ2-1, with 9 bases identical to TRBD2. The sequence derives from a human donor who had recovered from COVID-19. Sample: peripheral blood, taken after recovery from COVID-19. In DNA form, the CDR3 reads TGCGCCAGCAGCTTGGGCTCTAGCGGGGTCTACAATGAGCAGTTCTTC. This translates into CASSLGSSGVYNEQFF.